This TCR beta chain comes out of a study of blood T cell repertoires in COVID-19. As for the study in general: There were acute and convalescent COVID-19 samples, and they came from the United States, Italy and Spain. T cells, B-cell-depleted T cells, or PBMCs supplied cDNA or gDNA.

The V end lost 4 bases, the J end lost 4 bases, and 20 bases lay between the germline ends. CDR1 and CDR2 from the germline V gene are SGDLS and YYNGEE. This CDR3 spans 17 amino acids. Methods used by the authors: The authors estimated nucleated cell counts from reference gene primer amplification. The data were produced by immunoSEQ multiplex PCR, yet TCRdb's version contains in-frame clones alone and is incomplete. That table is the source of V, J and clone size, and D and trimming were worked out from the DNA. The data show about 200,000 clones, with 70% to 90% seen just once and over 10% held by the top ten.

The sample was peripheral blood. The chain combines TRBV9 with TRBJ1-4, with a possible D match to TRBD1 (5 bases). This TCR was recovered from a human donor in a cohort sampled during active COVID-19. The CDR3 loop reads CASSPHPAGQGNEKLFF. CDR3 sequence (DNA): TGTGCCAGCAGCCCCCACCCGGCCGGGCAGGGTAATGAAAAACTGTTTTTT.